A selection of T cell receptor beta chains follows, all from one sample in a study of cytomegalovirus exposure and HLA in healthy donors. Data came from immunoSEQ multiplex PCR; TCRdb stores just in-frame clones and leaves some out. The sample lists roughly 220,000 clones, about 77% occurring once. The specimen was PBMCs. These receptors all stem from a woman in her 30s in good health and CMV-seronegative. Each CDR3 is given with its conserved first and last residue. A D gene is named only where the DNA matches it firmly.

j_call d_call cdr3_length v_call cdr3_aa
TRBJ2-1 TRBD2 15 TRBV7-9 CSSSLSAGGRAEQFF
TRBJ2-7 - 14 TRBV30 CAWTPGQVGGEQYF
TRBJ2-1 - 12 TRBV5-1 CASSLADNEQFF
TRBJ2-7 TRBD1 14 TRBV5-6 CASSWDRGSYEQYF
TRBJ2-7 TRBD2 16 TRBV5-4 CASSLELAGVPYEQYF
TRBJ2-1 - 15 TRBV6-6 CASSSETSSYNEQFF
TRBJ2-3 TRBD2 16 TRBV2 CASTPWGGTSTDTQYF
TRBJ2-1 TRBD2 13 TRBV29-1 CSAFRDYYNEQFF
TRBJ2-7 TRBD1 16 TRBV10-2 CASSERPGTVSYEQYF
TRBJ2-5 TRBD1 16 TRBV30 CAWSPLRDRGRETQYF
TRBJ2-1 TRBD1 17 TRBV12-5 CASGFATDGTATNEQFF
TRBJ2-1 - 15 TRBV30 CAWSRGTNSYNEQFF
TRBJ1-6 - 17 TRBV5-4 CASSPYGRGAPSSPLHF
TRBJ2-1 TRBD2 16 TRBV19 CASSTPLAGGTFEQFF
TRBJ1-1 - 18 TRBV9 CASSVADRVANERAEAFF
TRBJ2-1 - 19 TRBV21-1 CASSETGTSGRGSYNEQFF
TRBJ2-5 - 12 TRBV7-9 CASSIEGGTQYF
TRBJ1-3 TRBD1 15 TRBV6-5 CASRITGDSGNTIYF
TRBJ2-5 - 11 TRBV6-5 CASSYESEVHF
TRBJ2-2 - 14 TRBV18 CASSPPGRTGELFF
TRBJ2-3 TRBD2 17 TRBV5-5 CASSLEPAGGYTDTQYF
TRBJ2-5 - 16 TRBV11-3 CASSLDFLAGQETQYF
TRBJ2-2 TRBD1 14 TRBV6-1 CASTQGANTGELFF
TRBJ2-3 TRBD1 15 TRBV7-9 CASSQGQGNTDTQYF
TRBJ2-6 - 17 TRBV5-6 CASSLGSSGAGANVLTF
TRBJ2-5 - 14 TRBV15 CATSRDQGGETQYF
TRBJ1-1 - 16 TRBV9 CASSAIQGTMNTEAFF
TRBJ1-1 TRBD1 14 TRBV5-4 CASSPRNRGSEAFF
TRBJ2-1 - 14 TRBV7-3 CASSLVAADNEQFF
TRBJ2-7 - 12 TRBV29-1 CSVETPPYEQYF
TRBJ1-1 - 14 TRBV30 CAWSVSGGLTEAFF
TRBJ2-2 - 15 TRBV21-1 CASTPSGGNTGELFF
TRBJ2-7 TRBD1 12 TRBV6-6 CASSQGAGEQYF
TRBJ2-7 TRBD2 17 TRBV7-8 CASSLGTSGSGGYEQYF
TRBJ2-7 TRBD1 12 TRBV2 CASSARGDRPYF
TRBJ1-2 - 17 TRBV5-4 CASSPWMGTSSARGYTF
TRBJ1-2 - 14 TRBV7-3 CASSPKSGNYGYTF
TRBJ1-1 - 12 TRBV30 CAWSILFTEAFF
TRBJ1-5 - 17 TRBV6-4 CASSVTSGVRSNQPQHF
TRBJ2-5 TRBD1 14 TRBV5-1 CASSLQGVQETQYF
TRBJ2-6 - 13 TRBV27 CASRLLGANVLTF
TRBJ2-3 - 16 TRBV5-5 CASSPEMGGRTDTQYF
TRBJ2-2 TRBD2 17 TRBV9 CASSVPSASGRTGELFF
TRBJ1-2 - 15 TRBV27 CASSLRQLDNYGYTF
TRBJ1-2 - 17 TRBV11-3 CASSFHAVSHSRYGYTF
TRBJ2-1 TRBD2 15 TRBV7-9 CASSFGGSSYNEQFF
TRBJ2-3 TRBD1 16 TRBV5-6 CASSMGQGRTADTQYF
TRBJ1-6 TRBD1 14 TRBV19 CASSPGQGRPPLHF
TRBJ2-5 TRBD1 13 TRBV30 CAWSGRGQGTQYF